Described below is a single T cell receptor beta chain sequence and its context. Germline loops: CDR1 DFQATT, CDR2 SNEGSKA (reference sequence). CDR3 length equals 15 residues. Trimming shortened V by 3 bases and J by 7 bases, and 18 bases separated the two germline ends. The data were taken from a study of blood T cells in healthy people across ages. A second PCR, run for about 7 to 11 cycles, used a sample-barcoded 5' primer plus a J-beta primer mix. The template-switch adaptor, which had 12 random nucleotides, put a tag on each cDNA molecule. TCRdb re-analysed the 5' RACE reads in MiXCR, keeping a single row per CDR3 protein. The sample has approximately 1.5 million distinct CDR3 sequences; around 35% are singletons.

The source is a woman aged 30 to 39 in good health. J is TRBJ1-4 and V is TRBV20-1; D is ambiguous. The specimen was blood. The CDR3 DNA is TGCAGTGCTAGGAACGAGAGGGAGGAGCGTGAAAAACTGTTTTTT. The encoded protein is CSARNEREEREKLFF.